The sequence of this T cell receptor (beta chain) was determined in a study of T-cell reconstitution after alpha-beta-depleted transplantation in children. General study findings and limits: Where alpha-beta T cells came from about two months after transplant was reportedly several hundred expanded graft clones.

This sample's TCRbeta library carried unique molecular identifier barcodes. One entry per CDR3 protein results from TCRdb running MiXCR on the PCR reads. Of around 240,000 distinct CDR3 sequences listed, roughly 8% are singletons. V lost 2 bases and J 4 bases, leaving 2 bases between the germline ends. The CDR3 loop spans 11 amino acids. This clonotype was detected ten times or more. Antigen specificity is unknown. Here the sequenced sample was PBMCs, mostly from graft donor cells, taken 180 days after TCRalphabeta/CD19-depleted stem cell transplant. The rearrangement links TRBV12-3 or TRBV12-4 to TRBJ2-5; the D is unclear. This sequence originates from a male patient aged 5 to 17 who had a stem cell transplant for acute lymphoblastic leukemia, so the T cells may come from the graft donor. CDR3 nucleotides: TGTGCCAGCAGTTTACGAGAGACCCAGTACTTC. Translated, it gives CASSLRETQYF.